This T cell receptor (beta chain) was found in a study of technical replicates of blood from a handful of donors. Germline trimming cut 5 bases from V and 5 bases from J; bases unmatched to any gene: 8. Germline CDR1 and CDR2: LNHDA and SQIVND (reference sequence). The length of the CDR3 is 15 residues. Libraries were prepared by immunoSEQ multiplex PCR; TCRdb keeps only in-frame clonotypes and omits some of them. The sample records tens of thousands of clones, nearly 99% being singletons. The TCR was taken from a human donor in good health. Sequences were obtained from T cells isolated from PBMCs. V gene TRBV19 combines with J gene TRBJ2-5; 10 positions match TRBD1. Written as DNA, the CDR3 is TGTGCCAGTAGTTTCAGACAGGGGGCTAGGGAGACCCAGTACTTC. This translates into CASSFRQGARETQYF. Full variable domain (missing parts from reference TRBV19 and TRBJ2-5): DGGITQSPKYLFRKEGQNVTLSCEQNLNHDAMYWYRQDPGQGLRLIYYSQIVNDFQKGDIAEGYSVSREKKESFPLTVTSAQKNPTAFYLCASSFRQGARETQYFGPGTRLLVL.